The 16 T cell receptor beta chains below come from one sample, sequenced in a study of cytomegalovirus exposure and HLA in healthy donors. Amplification used 60 Vbeta primers and 13 Jbeta primers. Libraries were prepared by immunoSEQ multiplex PCR; TCRdb keeps only in-frame clonotypes and omits some of them. Of about 98,000 clones listed, about 81% are singletons. The sample was PBMCs. All receptors come from a man between 35 and 55 years old in good health and CMV-seronegative.

The V and J genes are TRBV5-1 and TRBJ1-5; a possible D gene is TRBD1 (6 bases). Germline assignment: CDR1 SGHRS and CDR2 YFSETQ. Trimming took 2 bases from V and 6 from J, leaving 24 bases between them. The length of the CDR3 is 18 residues. The CDR3 protein is CASSFNFKVGGAGQPQHF. The CDR3 bases are TGCGCCAGCAGCTTTAATTTTAAAGTCGGGGGGGCTGGTCAGCCCCAGCATTTT.

The CDR3 DNA follows: TGTGCCAGCAGTTCCCCGACAGGGGGGCGTATGCTCAATACGCAGTATTTT. Translation: CASSSPTGGRMLNTQYF. The V and J genes are TRBV27 and TRBJ2-3, with 9 nucleotides matching TRBD1. After removal of 4 bases from V and 7 bases from J, the junction contained 15 bases not matched to a gene. Germline CDR1 reads MNHEY; CDR2 reads SMNVEV (reference sequence). The length of the CDR3 is 17 residues.

This clone was seen once. This chain joins TRBV6-5 and TRBJ2-5, with TRBD1 identical over 9 bases. Germline CDR1 and CDR2: MNHEY and SVGAGI. The J segment lost 5 bases and the V segment lost 5 bases, leaving 6 bases of the junction unmatched. The CDR3 sequence is 14 residues long. The DNA of the CDR3 is TGTGCCAGCAGTCCGACAGGGGGGCTCGAGACCCAGTACTTC. Residues: CASSPTGGLETQYF.

This chain joins TRBV25-1 and TRBJ2-3, with TRBD1 as a possible D gene (5 bases). V was pared by 1 base and J by 0 bases, with 5 bases between. Germline CDR1 reads MGHDK; CDR2 reads SYGVNS. This CDR3 contains 14 residues. The CDR3 DNA sequence: TGTGCCAGCAGTGAATGGACAAGCACAGATACGCAGTATTTT. Protein sequence: CASSEWTSTDTQYF.

CDR3 sequence (DNA): TGTGCCAGCAGCTTAGATCCCCCGGGGTCCGCCTACAATGAGCAGTTCTTC. Its protein product is CASSLDPPGSAYNEQFF. This chain joins TRBV7-6 and TRBJ2-1; tentative D call: TRBD2 (5 bases). The CDR3 sequence is 17 residues long. V was shortened by 1 base and J by 2 bases, with 15 bases between the two germline ends. CDR1 and CDR2 from the germline V gene are SGHVS and FNYEAQ.

CDR3 in amino acids: CAWSRLAGSAGELFF. The CDR3 nucleotides read TGTGCCTGGAGCCGGTTAGCGGGCTCAGCAGGGGAGCTGTTTTTT. The chain couples TRBV30 to TRBJ2-2, with 7 bases that match TRBD2. CDR1 GTSNPN and CDR2 SVGIG come from the germline V gene (reference sequence). V gave up 3 bases and J gave up 8 bases; unmatched junction bases: 12. This CDR3 has 15 residues.

The chain joins TRBV27 to TRBJ1-5; TRBD1 matches 11 bases. Germline V gene data show CDR1 as MNHEY and CDR2 as SMNVEV (reference sequence). CDR3 length: 16 residues. Trimming removed 6 bases from V and 5 bases from J; junction bases left unmatched: 9. In DNA form, the CDR3 reads TGTGCCAGCAGAGTAGGACAGGGGGCTTGGGATCAGCCCCAGCATTTT. Translated, it gives CASRVGQGAWDQPQHF.

V is TRBV7-2 and J is TRBJ2-5; D is possibly TRBD1 (6 bases). CDR1 SGHTA and CDR2 FQGNSA come from the germline V gene. Trimming removed 3 bases from V and 0 bases from J, with 8 bases in between. CDR3 size: 14 residues. In DNA form, the CDR3 reads TGTGCCAGCAGCTTTCAGGGGTACCAAGAGACCCAGTACTTC. This encodes CASSFQGYQETQYF.

The chain links TRBV7-6 to TRBJ2-5, with a weak D call TRBD2 (7 bases). The J call may be wrong; the DNA end is better matched by TRBJ2-7. The germline gives CDR1 SGHVS, CDR2 FNYEAQ. The length of the CDR3 is 16 residues. CDR3 sequence: CASSSQRGGSGYEQYF. CDR3 in DNA: TGTGCCAGCAGCTCCCAGAGGGGGGGTAGCGGGTACGAGCAGTACTTC.

The gene calls are TRBV18 and TRBJ2-2, with D uncertain. CDR1 KGHSH and CDR2 LQKENI come from the germline V gene. V was clipped by 2 bases and J by 0 bases, with 10 bases between them. The CDR3 is 16 residues long. CDR3 residues: CASSPKHPANTGELFF. The CDR3 nucleotides read TGTGCCAGCTCACCAAAACACCCCGCGAACACCGGGGAGCTGTTTTTT.

CDR3: CASSEALQQGIYEQYF. The CDR3 coding sequence is TGTGCCAGCAGTGAAGCGCTTCAACAGGGGATCTACGAGCAGTACTTC. The rearrangement joins TRBV6-1 to TRBJ2-7, with 7 bases fitting TRBD1. CDR3 length: 16 residues. CDR1 is MNHNS and CDR2 is SASEGT in the germline V gene. V shed 0 bases and J 3 bases; nucleotides not matched to a gene: 8.

The rearrangement joins TRBV29-1 to TRBJ1-1, with D possibly TRBD1 on 5 matching bases. Germline CDR1 SQVTM, CDR2 ANQGSEA. Trimming stripped 7 bases from V and 1 base from J, with 13 bases between. This CDR3 is built from 13 residues. CDR3 sequence (DNA): TGCAGCGCTGCTATCCAGGGGAACACTGAAGCTTTCTTT. It encodes CSAAIQGNTEAFF.

The chain has TRBV27 and TRBJ1-6; perhaps TRBD1 as D (5 bases). Trimming left V 4 bases short and J 6 bases short, with 16 bases between. Looked up from germline, CDR1 is MNHEY and CDR2 is SMNVEV (reference sequence). The CDR3 length is 16 residues. This CDR3 is CASSSSTVSLNSPLHF. In DNA, the CDR3 is TGTGCCAGCAGTTCCTCGACAGTCAGTCTTAATTCACCCCTCCACTTT.

This clone was counted between two and nine times. The rearrangement uses TRBV27 and TRBJ2-2; perhaps TRBD1 as D (6 bases). The V gene lost 4 bases and the J gene lost 4 bases, with 13 bases spanning the gap. The CDR3 contains 15 residues. Germline assignment: CDR1 MNHEY and CDR2 SMNVEV (reference sequence). CDR3 in amino acids: CASSSQGYVTGELFF. In DNA, the CDR3 is TGTGCCAGCAGTTCTCAGGGGTATGTCACCGGGGAGCTGTTTTTT.

V usage is TRBV19 and J usage is TRBJ1-5; 12 nucleotides align to TRBD1. Losses at the gene ends were 5 bases for V and 6 bases for J; bases not matched to a gene: 2. Per germline, CDR1 LNHDA and CDR2 SQIVND (reference sequence). CDR3 length equals 14 residues. DNA for the CDR3: TGTGCCAGTAGTGGGACAGGGGGCGTTCAGCCCCAGCATTTT. As protein: CASSGTGGVQPQHF.

The chain joins TRBV2 to TRBJ2-5, with D possibly matching TRBD2 (6 bases). TRBJ2-7 explains the end of the DNA better; the J call may be wrong. The CDR3 sequence is 15 residues long. Germline V lookup: CDR1 SNHLY, CDR2 FYNNEI. This CDR3 is CASTSGGEVGYEQYF. In DNA form, the CDR3 reads TGTGCCAGCACGTCCGGGGGAGAGGTCGGGTACGAGCAGTACTTC.